A selection of T cell receptor beta chains follows, all from one sample in a study of cytomegalovirus exposure and HLA in healthy donors. The assay was immunoSEQ multiplex PCR, and TCRdb's table has in-frame clones only and misses some. This repertoire shows more than 130,000 clones, 88% found once; its top ten account for around 8%. The sequenced sample consisted of PBMCs. The source of these receptors is a woman in her late teens or twenties in good health and CMV-seropositive. The CDR3 runs from the conserved cysteine through the conserved F or W. A D gene is named only where the DNA matches it firmly. The listing skips clone size in some rows; elsewhere it reads once, few, many or a size class.

j_gene: TRBJ2-1
len: 13
v_gene: TRBV29-1
d_gene: -
abundance: -
CDR3aa: CSVEDFTDNEQFF
CDR3nt: TGCAGCGTTGAAGATTTCACAGACAATGAGCAGTTCTTC

j_gene: TRBJ2-5
len: 16
v_gene: TRBV7-2
d_gene: -
abundance: -
CDR3aa: CASSPQSRGRQETQYF
CDR3nt: TGTGCCAGCAGCCCCCAATCGCGGGGGCGACAAGAGACCCAGTACTTC

j_gene: TRBJ1-1
len: 17
v_gene: TRBV4-2
d_gene: TRBD1
abundance: -
CDR3aa: CASSQGLRGQINTEAFF
CDR3nt: TGTGCCAGCAGCCAAGGCTTACGGGGACAGATAAACACTGAAGCTTTCTTT

j_gene: TRBJ1-2
len: 15
v_gene: TRBV9
d_gene: -
abundance: -
CDR3aa: CASSVEAVPSASYTF
CDR3nt: TGTGCCAGCAGCGTAGAGGCCGTCCCCAGCGCAAGCTACACCTTC

j_gene: TRBJ1-1
len: 15
v_gene: TRBV5-1
d_gene: -
abundance: -
CDR3aa: CASSLLRAEPTEAFF
CDR3nt: TGCGCCAGCAGCTTGCTACGAGCGGAGCCCACTGAAGCTTTCTTT

j_gene: TRBJ2-3
len: 14
v_gene: TRBV18
d_gene: -
abundance: -
CDR3aa: CASSPSPGDDTQYF
CDR3nt: TGTGCCAGCTCACCATCCCCAGGGGACGATACGCAGTATTTT

j_gene: TRBJ1-2
len: 13
v_gene: TRBV18
d_gene: -
abundance: -
CDR3aa: CASSPDGIYGYTF
CDR3nt: TGTGCCAGCTCTCCCGACGGGATTTATGGCTACACCTTC

j_gene: TRBJ1-1
len: 11
v_gene: TRBV6-5
d_gene: -
abundance: -
CDR3aa: CASSSRGKAFF
CDR3nt: TGTGCCAGCAGTTCTCGGGGAAAAGCTTTCTTT

j_gene: TRBJ2-7
len: 16
v_gene: TRBV5-1
d_gene: TRBD2
abundance: -
CDR3aa: CASSLTSGVAVGEQYF
CDR3nt: TGCGCCAGCAGCTTGACTAGCGGGGTGGCGGTCGGCGAGCAGTACTTC

j_gene: TRBJ2-7
len: 16
v_gene: TRBV9
d_gene: -
abundance: -
CDR3aa: CASTPGGSGSSYEQYF
CDR3nt: TGTGCCAGCACCCCCGGGGGTTCCGGGAGCTCCTACGAGCAGTACTTC

j_gene: TRBJ2-7
len: 16
v_gene: TRBV4-1
d_gene: -
abundance: -
CDR3aa: CASSREGQPFTYEQYF
CDR3nt: TGCGCCAGCAGCCGAGAGGGACAACCGTTTACCTACGAGCAGTACTTC

j_gene: TRBJ2-7
len: 16
v_gene: TRBV4-2
d_gene: TRBD2
abundance: -
CDR3aa: CASSQSGTSGSYEQYF
CDR3nt: TGTGCCAGCAGCCAATCAGGGACTAGCGGCTCCTACGAGCAGTACTTC

j_gene: TRBJ1-2
len: 15
v_gene: TRBV19
d_gene: TRBD1
abundance: -
CDR3aa: CASSYGTGGAFGYTF
CDR3nt: TGTGCCAGTAGTTACGGGACAGGGGGCGCGTTTGGCTACACCTTC

j_gene: TRBJ1-4
len: 14
v_gene: TRBV7-9
d_gene: -
abundance: -
CDR3aa: CASSPGATNEKLFF
CDR3nt: TGTGCCAGCAGCCCAGGGGCAACTAATGAAAAACTGTTTTTT

j_gene: TRBJ2-1
len: 17
v_gene: TRBV4-1
d_gene: -
abundance: -
CDR3aa: CASSQGLAPSIYNEQFF
CDR3nt: TGCGCCAGCAGCCAGGGCCTAGCGCCGTCGATCTACAATGAGCAGTTCTTC

j_gene: TRBJ1-2
len: 12
v_gene: TRBV29-1
d_gene: -
abundance: -
CDR3aa: CSVESVREGYTF
CDR3nt: TGCAGCGTTGAGTCCGTTCGGGAAGGCTACACCTTC

j_gene: TRBJ2-3
len: 12
v_gene: TRBV7-9
d_gene: -
abundance: -
CDR3aa: CASIQIPDTQYF
CDR3nt: TGTGCCAGCATCCAGATTCCAGATACGCAGTATTTT

j_gene: TRBJ1-6
len: 12
v_gene: TRBV6-1
d_gene: TRBD1
abundance: -
CDR3aa: CATGTGDSPLHF
CDR3nt: TGTGCCACCGGGACAGGGGATTCACCCCTCCACTTT

j_gene: TRBJ2-7
len: 13
v_gene: TRBV13
d_gene: -
abundance: -
CDR3aa: CASSSPSSYEQYF
CDR3nt: TGTGCCAGCAGCTCCCCCAGCTCCTACGAGCAGTACTTC

j_gene: TRBJ2-7
len: 13
v_gene: TRBV19
d_gene: -
abundance: -
CDR3aa: CASSLDSGYEQYF
CDR3nt: TGTGCCAGTAGTTTAGACAGCGGCTACGAGCAGTACTTC

j_gene: TRBJ2-3
len: 16
v_gene: TRBV6-1
d_gene: -
abundance: -
CDR3aa: CASSKARDEFTDTQYF
CDR3nt: TGTGCCAGCAGTAAAGCGCGGGACGAATTCACAGATACGCAGTATTTT

j_gene: TRBJ1-6
len: 16
v_gene: TRBV27
d_gene: -
abundance: -
CDR3aa: CASSLGGGSYNSPLHF
CDR3nt: TGTGCCAGCAGTCTGGGGGGGGGTTCTTATAATTCACCCCTCCACTTT

j_gene: TRBJ2-3
len: 18
v_gene: TRBV6-1
d_gene: -
abundance: -
CDR3aa: CASSEAVTGWILSDTQYF
CDR3nt: TGTGCCAGCAGTGAAGCAGTCACAGGGTGGATATTGTCAGATACGCAGTATTTT

j_gene: TRBJ2-1
len: 13
v_gene: TRBV28
d_gene: -
abundance: -
CDR3aa: CATMNTGYNEQFF
CDR3nt: TGTGCCACGATGAATACAGGATACAATGAGCAGTTCTTC

j_gene: TRBJ2-7
len: 15
v_gene: TRBV18
d_gene: -
abundance: -
CDR3aa: CASSPMGTQTGEQYF
CDR3nt: TGTGCCAGCTCACCTATGGGGACCCAGACAGGCGAGCAGTACTTC

j_gene: TRBJ2-7
len: 15
v_gene: TRBV6-1
d_gene: TRBD2
abundance: -
CDR3aa: CASSWTSGTSYEQYF
CDR3nt: TGTGCCAGCAGTTGGACTAGCGGAACCTCCTACGAGCAGTACTTC

j_gene: TRBJ2-7
len: 12
v_gene: TRBV7-9
d_gene: -
abundance: -
CDR3aa: CASSFQGDEQYF
CDR3nt: TGTGCCAGCAGCTTTCAGGGCGACGAGCAGTACTTC

j_gene: TRBJ2-3
len: 12
v_gene: TRBV7-9
d_gene: -
abundance: once
CDR3aa: CASSASTDTQYF
CDR3nt: TGTGCCAGCAGCGCGAGCACAGATACGCAGTATTTT

j_gene: TRBJ2-5
len: 14
v_gene: TRBV6-1
d_gene: -
abundance: -
CDR3aa: CASNYPGLIETQYF
CDR3nt: TGTGCCAGCAATTATCCAGGGTTGATCGAGACCCAGTACTTC

j_gene: TRBJ2-3
len: 14
v_gene: TRBV7-3
d_gene: -
abundance: -
CDR3aa: CASSFYGAGDTQYF
CDR3nt: TGTGCCAGCAGCTTTTATGGGGCTGGTGATACGCAGTATTTT

j_gene: TRBJ1-4
len: 17
v_gene: TRBV5-1
d_gene: TRBD1
abundance: -
CDR3aa: CASSLAPRTGGDEKLFF
CDR3nt: TGCGCCAGCAGCCTGGCCCCACGGACAGGGGGAGATGAAAAACTGTTTTTT

j_gene: TRBJ2-3
len: 15
v_gene: TRBV6-5
d_gene: -
abundance: -
CDR3aa: CASSYFLTSTDTQYF
CDR3nt: TGTGCCAGCAGTTACTTCCTTACTAGCACAGATACGCAGTATTTT

j_gene: TRBJ2-7
len: 15
v_gene: TRBV18
d_gene: -
abundance: -
CDR3aa: CASSPYRVVAYEQYF
CDR3nt: TGTGCCAGCTCACCATACAGGGTGGTGGCCTACGAGCAGTACTTC

j_gene: TRBJ2-1
len: 13
v_gene: TRBV30
d_gene: -
abundance: once
CDR3aa: CAWSWGVYNEQFF
CDR3nt: TGTGCCTGGAGTTGGGGGGTATACAATGAGCAGTTCTTC

j_gene: TRBJ2-3
len: 15
v_gene: TRBV28
d_gene: -
abundance: -
CDR3aa: CASSSAGYGTDTQYF
CDR3nt: TGTGCCAGCAGTTCCGCGGGGTATGGCACAGATACGCAGTATTTT

j_gene: TRBJ1-2
len: 16
v_gene: TRBV5-4
d_gene: TRBD1
abundance: -
CDR3aa: CASSSVQGTGDDGYTF
CDR3nt: TGTGCCAGCAGCTCGGTCCAGGGGACAGGGGACGATGGCTACACCTTC

j_gene: TRBJ2-7
len: 14
v_gene: TRBV18
d_gene: TRBD2
abundance: -
CDR3aa: CASSSAGGIDEQYF
CDR3nt: TGTGCCAGCTCATCCGCGGGAGGAATCGACGAGCAGTACTTC

j_gene: TRBJ1-6
len: 16
v_gene: TRBV4-2
d_gene: -
abundance: -
CDR3aa: CASSHGGPSYNSPLHF
CDR3nt: TGTGCCAGCAGCCATGGGGGCCCCTCTTATAATTCACCCCTCCACTTT

j_gene: TRBJ2-7
len: 18
v_gene: TRBV27
d_gene: TRBD1
abundance: -
CDR3aa: CASSSLLEDRSKPYEQYF
CDR3nt: TGTGCCAGCAGTTCACTACTCGAGGACAGGAGCAAACCCTACGAGCAGTACTTC

j_gene: TRBJ1-3
len: 17
v_gene: TRBV28
d_gene: -
abundance: -
CDR3aa: CASSSTGQGRLGNTIYF
CDR3nt: TGTGCCAGCAGTTCGACAGGCCAGGGGCGTCTGGGAAACACCATATATTTT

j_gene: TRBJ2-2
len: 15
v_gene: TRBV10-3
d_gene: TRBD1
abundance: -
CDR3aa: CAINRQGSATGELFF
CDR3nt: TGTGCCATCAATAGACAGGGGTCGGCCACCGGGGAGCTGTTTTTT

j_gene: TRBJ1-1
len: 15
v_gene: TRBV28
d_gene: -
abundance: -
CDR3aa: CASRVTGLMNTEAFF
CDR3nt: TGTGCCAGCAGGGTGACAGGTCTAATGAACACTGAAGCTTTCTTT

j_gene: TRBJ2-1
len: 16
v_gene: TRBV9
d_gene: -
abundance: -
CDR3aa: CASSVVSSPPAGEQFF
CDR3nt: TGTGCCAGCAGCGTAGTTTCTAGCCCCCCGGCGGGGGAGCAGTTCTTC

j_gene: TRBJ1-2
len: 14
v_gene: TRBV7-9
d_gene: -
abundance: -
CDR3aa: CASSLAGSYYGYTF
CDR3nt: TGTGCCAGCAGCTTAGCGGGGAGCTACTATGGCTACACCTTC

j_gene: TRBJ1-2
len: 13
v_gene: TRBV6-5
d_gene: -
abundance: few
CDR3aa: CASSLGAGEGYTF
CDR3nt: TGTGCCAGCAGTTTAGGGGCAGGGGAAGGCTACACCTTC

j_gene: TRBJ2-3
len: 15
v_gene: TRBV7-7
d_gene: TRBD2
abundance: -
CDR3aa: CASSPGGSSTDTQYF
CDR3nt: TGTGCTAGCAGCCCGGGGGGGTCTAGCACAGATACGCAGTATTTT

j_gene: TRBJ2-4
len: 17
v_gene: TRBV5-4
d_gene: -
abundance: -
CDR3aa: CASSLATAGLAKNIQYF
CDR3nt: TGTGCCAGCAGCTTGGCCACGGCGGGGCTAGCCAAAAACATTCAGTACTTC

j_gene: TRBJ1-2
len: 12
v_gene: TRBV29-1
d_gene: -
abundance: -
CDR3aa: CSANILSYGYTF
CDR3nt: TGCAGCGCCAATATACTGAGCTATGGCTACACCTTC

j_gene: TRBJ1-2
len: 13
v_gene: TRBV28
d_gene: TRBD1
abundance: -
CDR3aa: CASRYGQGYGYTF
CDR3nt: TGTGCCAGCAGGTACGGACAGGGGTATGGCTACACCTTC

j_gene: TRBJ1-2
len: 14
v_gene: TRBV5-4
d_gene: TRBD1
abundance: -
CDR3aa: CASSLGQGTSAYTF
CDR3nt: TGTGCCAGCAGCTTGGGACAGGGAACTTCGGCCTACACCTTC

j_gene: TRBJ2-1
len: 14
v_gene: TRBV30
d_gene: TRBD2
abundance: -
CDR3aa: CAGGWGLARDEQFF
CDR3nt: TGTGCCGGAGGGTGGGGACTAGCTCGGGATGAGCAGTTCTTC

j_gene: TRBJ2-7
len: 16
v_gene: TRBV7-9
d_gene: TRBD2
abundance: -
CDR3aa: CASSFAPGLATYEQYF
CDR3nt: TGTGCCAGCAGCTTCGCGCCGGGACTAGCGACCTACGAGCAGTACTTC

j_gene: TRBJ2-7
len: 15
v_gene: TRBV7-2
d_gene: -
abundance: -
CDR3aa: CASSLDRGAAYEQYF
CDR3nt: TGTGCCAGCAGCTTAGATCGGGGGGCCGCCTACGAGCAGTACTTC

j_gene: TRBJ1-6
len: 16
v_gene: TRBV6-5
d_gene: -
abundance: -
CDR3aa: CASSYGRGSYNSPLHF
CDR3nt: TGTGCCAGCAGTTACGGGCGGGGCTCCTATAATTCACCCCTCCACTTT

j_gene: TRBJ1-5
len: 17
v_gene: TRBV19
d_gene: TRBD1
abundance: -
CDR3aa: CASLPPRGTGGWQPQHF
CDR3nt: TGTGCCAGTCTTCCTCCCAGGGGGACAGGGGGTTGGCAGCCCCAGCATTTT

j_gene: TRBJ2-5
len: 14
v_gene: TRBV5-4
d_gene: -
abundance: -
CDR3aa: CASSWSGAQETQYF
CDR3nt: TGTGCCAGCAGCTGGAGTGGGGCACAAGAGACCCAGTACTTC

j_gene: TRBJ2-7
len: 12
v_gene: TRBV10-3
d_gene: TRBD2
abundance: -
CDR3aa: CAISESERGQYF
CDR3nt: TGTGCCATCAGTGAGTCGGAGCGGGGGCAGTACTTC

j_gene: TRBJ1-4
len: 15
v_gene: TRBV28
d_gene: -
abundance: -
CDR3aa: CASSPHSPTNEKLFF
CDR3nt: TGTGCCAGCAGCCCCCACAGTCCTACAAATGAAAAACTGTTTTTT